The 19 T cell receptor beta chains reported below all come from one sample, sequenced in a study of identical twins. From the 5' RACE reads, TCRdb called clonotypes with MiXCR, one entry per CDR3 protein. The table shows approximately 260,000 distinct CDR3 sequences, with approximately 8.6% occurring only once. This sample also belongs to another study, concerning yellow fever vaccine responses in identical twins.

The specimen sequenced was CD8+ T cells sorted from blood. The receptor source for this set is a woman under 30 in good health.

This clonotype was seen more than once but under ten times. The chain carries TRBV6-5 and TRBJ2-2; 8 positions agree with TRBD2. The germline gives CDR1 MNHEY, CDR2 SVGAGI. The CDR3 is made up of 17 amino acids. V trimming: 0 bases; J trimming: 2 bases; junction bases outside the gene matches: 5. CDR3 nucleotide sequence: TGTGCCAGCAGTTACTCTAGCGGACTAGCTAACACCGGGGAGCTGTTTTTT. Its protein product is CASSYSSGLANTGELFF.

This clonotype was observed a single time. This chain connects TRBV6-1 to TRBJ2-7; no definite D call. Germline V gene lookup returns CDR1 MNHNS and CDR2 SASEGT. V lost 10 bases and J lost 6, with 13 bases in between. The CDR3 runs to 11 residues. In nucleotides, the CDR3 is TGTGCCACCAACCTCTTCGGCGAGCAGTACTTC. Translation gives CATNLFGEQYF.

This chain's CDR3 is CASSFVGFTEAFF. CDR3 DNA: TGTGCCAGCAGTTTTGTGGGGTTCACTGAAGCTTTCTTT. V is TRBV12-3 or TRBV12-4 and J is TRBJ1-1; D unresolved. The V end was cut by 3 bases, the J end by 4 bases, with 9 bases between. The CDR3 contains 13 residues.

This chain links TRBV21-1 with TRBJ1-2; the table gives TRBD1 as D, unverified against the DNA. TRBV21-1 is designated a pseudogene. The CDR3 has 16 amino acids. CDR3 amino acids: CASSKSANRLMAARAF. The CDR3 nucleotides read TGTGCCAGCAGCAAATCGGCCAACAGGCTGATGGCGGCTAGGGCCTTC.

The gene calls are TRBV10-2 and TRBJ2-5; D possibly corresponds to TRBD2 (5 bases). The CDR3 spans 17 residues. Between the trimmed V and J ends, which lost 3 bases and 0 bases, there was a span of 17 bases. The germline gives CDR1 WSHSY, CDR2 SAAADI. The CDR3 bases are TGCGCCAGCAGTGAATTATTAGCGCGACTTAACCAAGAGACCCAGTACTTC. Translating gives CASSELLARLNQETQYF.

This clonotype was found many times. The genes are TRBV7-2 and TRBJ2-2, with D unclear. The germline CDR1 and CDR2 sequences are SGHTA and FQGNSA. V lost 4 bases and J lost 3, with 12 bases in between. CDR3 length: 15 residues. CDR3 in DNA: TGTGCCAGCAGCTCGGGCTTTCCGGACACCGGGGAGCTGTTTTTT. This sequence encodes CASSSGFPDTGELFF.

This clonotype has only a few counts. The V and J genes are TRBV27 and TRBJ2-5; tentatively, D is TRBD1 (6 bases). Per germline, CDR1 MNHEY and CDR2 SMNVEV (reference sequence). This CDR3 has 14 amino acids. V was trimmed by 8 bases and J by 2 bases, leaving 15 bases between them. CDR3 bases: TGTGCCAGCTGCTCTTGGACAGATCAAGAGACCCAGTACTTC. It yields the protein CASCSWTDQETQYF.

The chain couples TRBV6-4 to TRBJ2-1, with TRBD1 identical over 7 bases. The J segment lost 2 bases and the V segment lost 3 bases, leaving 4 bases of the junction unmatched. Germline CDR1 reads MRHNA; CDR2 reads SNTAGT. CDR3 length: 15 amino acids. The CDR3 reads CASSERQGTYNEQFF. The CDR3 coding sequence is TGTGCCAGCAGTGAAAGACAGGGAACCTACAATGAGCAGTTCTTC.

The chain recombines TRBV6-1 with TRBJ2-7; D may be TRBD2 (7 bases). Germline CDR1 is MNHNS and CDR2 is SASEGT. Trimming removed 1 base from V and 6 bases from J, with 10 bases in between. This CDR3 spans 13 amino acids. The chain's CDR3 is CASSEVGGGEQYF. CDR3 nucleotide sequence: TGTGCCAGCAGTGAAGTGGGAGGGGGCGAGCAGTACTTC.

CDR3 DNA sequence: TGTGCCAGCAGTGCGGGACGAGATACGCAGTATTTT. Translating gives CASSAGRDTQYF. The V gene is TRBV2, the J gene TRBJ2-3; perhaps D is TRBD1 or TRBD2 (5 bases each). The CDR3 consists of 12 residues. The V gene lost 4 bases and the J gene lost 5 bases, with 7 bases spanning the gap. CDR1 is SNHLY and CDR2 is FYNNEI in the germline V gene.

This clonotype appeared a few times. The chain couples TRBV5-1 to TRBJ1-1; D may be TRBD1 (5 bases). The CDR3 runs to 14 residues. Deletions cut 0 bases from V and 6 bases from J, with 12 bases between. Germline V lookup: CDR1 SGHRS, CDR2 YFSETQ. The CDR3 sequence is CASSLGGLVAEAFF. In DNA, the CDR3 is TGCGCCAGCAGCTTGGGGGGACTGGTGGCTGAAGCTTTCTTT.

The genes are TRBV24-1 and TRBJ1-5, with a tentative D call TRBD1 (5 bases). The CDR3 is made up of 13 amino acids. V was shortened by 10 bases and J by 2 bases, with 11 bases between the two germline ends. Per the germline V gene, CDR1 is KGHDR and CDR2 is SFDVKD. CDR3 nucleotide sequence: TGTGCCACGCGGGGAGGGGGCAATCAGCCCCAGCATTTT. Translation: CATRGGGNQPQHF.

The table lists this clonotype with many counts. The V and J genes are TRBV7-9 and TRBJ2-3, with 10 bases lining up with TRBD1. CDR1 is SEHNR and CDR2 is FQNEAQ in the germline V gene (reference sequence). After removal of 3 bases from V and 5 bases from J, the junction contained 8 bases not matched to a gene. The CDR3 is 16 amino acids. The chain's CDR3 is CASSFNPGQGIDTQYF. The DNA for the CDR3 is TGTGCCAGCAGCTTCAATCCGGGACAGGGGATAGATACGCAGTATTTT.

The table lists this clonotype with many counts. The CDR3 nucleotides are TGCGCCAGCAGCTTGGAACAGGGGCCCTACAATGAGCAGTTCTTC. Encoded protein: CASSLEQGPYNEQFF. V and J are TRBV5-1 and TRBJ2-1, with TRBD1 matching 7 bases. CDR1 is SGHRS, CDR2 YFSETQ, per germline. V dropped 0 bases and J dropped 2; count of bases not matched to a gene: 2. The CDR3 loop spans 15 amino acids.

There are many counts of this clonotype. CDR3 in DNA: TGTGCCAGCAGCCCTTCCCATGGGGGGGAGTTCTTC. Translated, it gives CASSPSHGGEFF. This chain connects TRBV6-2 or TRBV6-3 to TRBJ2-1; 7 positions agree with TRBD2. The CDR3 spans 12 residues. Germline V lookup: CDR1 MNHEY, CDR2 SVGEGT. Trimming at V came to 6 bases and at J to 14 bases, leaving 10 bases not matched to a gene.

The chain joins TRBV20-1 to TRBJ2-2; 11 bases match TRBD2. Germline lookup yields CDR1 DFQATT and CDR2 SNEGSKA (reference sequence). The CDR3 covers 20 residues. Unmatched junction bases numbered 18, after V lost 6 bases and J lost 0 bases. The CDR3 sequence is CSAPLDPALAGEANTGELFF. In nucleotides, the CDR3 is TGCAGTGCCCCCCTCGACCCCGCACTAGCGGGAGAGGCGAACACCGGGGAGCTGTTTTTT.

This clonotype was observed many times. A junction boundary mismatches the germline segment, possibly from a read error. The rearrangement joins TRBV9 to TRBJ2-3; 9 nucleotides agree with TRBD2. The CDR3 consists of 13 residues. The germline V gene has CDR1 SGDLS and CDR2 YYNGEE. This CDR3 is CASSGYSGGPPHF. CDR3 nucleotides: TGTGCCAGCAGCGGCTATAGCGGGGGCCCGCCGCATTTT.

The CDR3 DNA sequence: TGTGCCAGCAGCACTCAAACCGGGACAGAGGGCACCGGGGAGCTGTTTTTT. Its translation: CASSTQTGTEGTGELFF. V is TRBV5-4 and J is TRBJ2-2; 7 bases match TRBD1. The CDR3 totals 17 residues. CDR1 is SGHNT, CDR2 YYREEE, per germline (reference sequence). J gave up 4 bases and V 4 bases, and 13 bases lay outside the gene matches.

This clonotype showed up just a few times. The V and J genes are TRBV15 and TRBJ2-1, with D possibly matching TRBD1 (6 bases). The CDR3 contains 14 residues. With 2 bases removed from V and 8 bases from J, the gap between germline ends came to 13 bases. The germline gives CDR1 LNHNV, CDR2 YYDKDF (reference sequence). CDR3 in amino acids: CATSRPEGEYEQFF. CDR3 bases: TGTGCCACCAGCAGACCCGAGGGGGAGTATGAGCAGTTCTTC.